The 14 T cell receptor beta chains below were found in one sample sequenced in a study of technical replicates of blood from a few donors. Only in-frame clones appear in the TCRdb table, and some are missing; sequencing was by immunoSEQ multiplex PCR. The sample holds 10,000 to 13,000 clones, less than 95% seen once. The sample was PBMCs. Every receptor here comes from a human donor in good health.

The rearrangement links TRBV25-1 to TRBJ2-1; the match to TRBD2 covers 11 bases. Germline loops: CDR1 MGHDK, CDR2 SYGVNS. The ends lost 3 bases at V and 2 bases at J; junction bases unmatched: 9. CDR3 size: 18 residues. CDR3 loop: CASSEPRLAGWPYNEQFF. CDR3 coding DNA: TGTGCCAGCAGTGAGCCCCGACTAGCGGGATGGCCCTACAATGAGCAGTTCTTC. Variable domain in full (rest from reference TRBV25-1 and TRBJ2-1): EADIYQTPRYLVIGTGKKITLECSQTMGHDKMYWYQQDPGMELHLIHYSYGVNSTEKGDLSSESTVSRIRTEHFPLTLESARPSHTSQYLCASSEPRLAGWPYNEQFFGPGTRLTVL.

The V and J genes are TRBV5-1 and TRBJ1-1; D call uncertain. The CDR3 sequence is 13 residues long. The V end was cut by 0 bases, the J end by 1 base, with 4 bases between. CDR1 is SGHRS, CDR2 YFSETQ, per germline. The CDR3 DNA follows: TGCGCCAGCAGCTTGGGCGAGAACACTGAAGCTTTCTTT. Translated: CASSLGENTEAFF.

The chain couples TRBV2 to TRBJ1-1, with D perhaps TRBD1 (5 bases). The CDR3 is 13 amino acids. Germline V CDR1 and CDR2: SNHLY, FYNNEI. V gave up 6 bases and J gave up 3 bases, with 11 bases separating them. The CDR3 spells CASRPGRDTEAFF. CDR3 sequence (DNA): TGTGCCAGCAGGCCGGGCAGGGACACTGAAGCTTTCTTT.

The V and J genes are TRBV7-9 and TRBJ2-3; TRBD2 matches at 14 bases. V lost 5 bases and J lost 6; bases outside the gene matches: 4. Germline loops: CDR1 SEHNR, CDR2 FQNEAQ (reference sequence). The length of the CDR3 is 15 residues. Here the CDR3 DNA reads TGTGCCAGCAGCCCGGGACTAGCGGGAGACGATACGCAGTATTTT. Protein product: CASSPGLAGDDTQYF.

The CDR3 nucleotides are TGTGCCATCAGTGACGGCGGGATATACAATGAGCAGTTCTTC. Protein sequence: CAISDGGIYNEQFF. V and J are TRBV10-3 and TRBJ2-1; the D gene is possibly TRBD2 (6 bases). The germline V gene has CDR1 ENHRY and CDR2 SYGVKD. Trimming removed 3 bases from V and 4 bases from J, with 10 bases in between. The CDR3 spans 14 residues.

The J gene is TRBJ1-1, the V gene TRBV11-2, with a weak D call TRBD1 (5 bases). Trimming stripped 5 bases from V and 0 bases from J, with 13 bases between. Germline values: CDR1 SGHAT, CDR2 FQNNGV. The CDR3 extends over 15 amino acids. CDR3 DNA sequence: TGTGCCAGCAGCCCACAACAGGTTATGAACACTGAAGCTTTCTTT. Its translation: CASSPQQVMNTEAFF.

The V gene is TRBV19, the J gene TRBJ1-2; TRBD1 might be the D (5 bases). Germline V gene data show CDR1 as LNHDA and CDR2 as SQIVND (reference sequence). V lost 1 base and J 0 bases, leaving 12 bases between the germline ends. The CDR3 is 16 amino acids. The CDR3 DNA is TGTGCCAGTAGTATAGGGGGCAGGGCGGCTAACTATGGCTACACCTTC. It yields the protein CASSIGGRAANYGYTF.

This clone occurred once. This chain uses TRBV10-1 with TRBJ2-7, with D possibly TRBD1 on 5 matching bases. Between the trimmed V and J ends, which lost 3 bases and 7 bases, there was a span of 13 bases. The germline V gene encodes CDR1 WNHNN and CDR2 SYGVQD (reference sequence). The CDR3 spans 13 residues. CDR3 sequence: CASSDRQGWEQYF. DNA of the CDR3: TGCGCCAGCAGTGATCGGCAGGGATGGGAGCAGTACTTC.

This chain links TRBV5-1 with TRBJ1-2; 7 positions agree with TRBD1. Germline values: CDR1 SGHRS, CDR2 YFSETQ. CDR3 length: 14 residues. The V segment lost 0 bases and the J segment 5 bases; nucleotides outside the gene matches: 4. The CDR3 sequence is CASSLGQGGYGYTF. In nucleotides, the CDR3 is TGCGCCAGCAGCTTGGGACAGGGAGGATATGGCTACACCTTC. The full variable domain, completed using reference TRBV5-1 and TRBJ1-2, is KAGVTQTPRYLIKTRGQQVTLSCSPISGHRSVSWYQQTPGQGLQFLFEYFSETQRNKGNFPGRFSGRQFSNSRSEMNVSTLELGDSALYLCASSLGQGGYGYTFGSGTRLTVV.

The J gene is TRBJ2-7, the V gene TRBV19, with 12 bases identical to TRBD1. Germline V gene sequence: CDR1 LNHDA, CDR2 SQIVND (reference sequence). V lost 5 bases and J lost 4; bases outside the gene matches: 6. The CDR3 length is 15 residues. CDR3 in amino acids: CASSSGTGGGYEQYF. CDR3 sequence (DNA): TGTGCCAGTAGTTCTGGGACAGGGGGCGGGTACGAGCAGTACTTC. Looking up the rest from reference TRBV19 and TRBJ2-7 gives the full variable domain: DGGITQSPKYLFRKEGQNVTLSCEQNLNHDAMYWYRQDPGQGLRLIYYSQIVNDFQKGDIAEGYSVSREKKESFPLTVTSAQKNPTAFYLCASSSGTGGGYEQYFGPGTRLTVT.

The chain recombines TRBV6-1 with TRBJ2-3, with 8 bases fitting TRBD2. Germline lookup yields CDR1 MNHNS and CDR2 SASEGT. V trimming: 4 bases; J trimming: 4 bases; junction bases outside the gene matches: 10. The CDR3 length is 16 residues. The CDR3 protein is CASSVLAGGIPDTQYF. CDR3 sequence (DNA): TGTGCCAGCAGTGTTTTGGCGGGAGGTATTCCAGATACGCAGTATTTT.

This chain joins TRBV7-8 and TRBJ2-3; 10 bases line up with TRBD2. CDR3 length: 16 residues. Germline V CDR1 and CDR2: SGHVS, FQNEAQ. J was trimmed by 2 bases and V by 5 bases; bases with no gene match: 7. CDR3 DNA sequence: TGTGCCAGCAGCCTTATAGCGGGAGGTTACACAGATACGCAGTATTTT. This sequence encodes CASSLIAGGYTDTQYF.

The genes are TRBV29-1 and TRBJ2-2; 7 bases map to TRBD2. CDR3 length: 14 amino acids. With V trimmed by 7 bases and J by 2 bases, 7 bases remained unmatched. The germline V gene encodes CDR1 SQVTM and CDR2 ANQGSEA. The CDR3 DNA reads TGCAGCGGAGGTGGGGGGGGTAACACCGGGGAGCTGTTTTTT. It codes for CSGGGGGNTGELFF.

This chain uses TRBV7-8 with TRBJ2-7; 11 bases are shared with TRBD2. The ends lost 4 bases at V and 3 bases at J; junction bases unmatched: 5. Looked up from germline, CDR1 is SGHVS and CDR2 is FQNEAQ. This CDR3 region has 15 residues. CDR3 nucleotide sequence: TGTGCCAGCAGCTCTAGACTAGCGGGAAGCTACGAGCAGTACTTC. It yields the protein CASSSRLAGSYEQYF.